The 13 T cell receptor beta chains below come from one sample, sequenced in a study of T cell clones after liver transplantation. TCRdb's copy holds only in-frame clones and misses some; the assay was immunoSEQ multiplex PCR. The repertoire holds over 8,500 clones, with 71% as singletons. The specimen comprised CD4+ T cells from blood, sampled 32 months after liver transplant. These receptors were obtained from a human patient who received a liver transplant. Certain T cells may be donor cells from the graft.

The J gene is TRBJ2-6, the V gene TRBV7-9, with 12 bases that match TRBD1. The CDR3 extends over 19 amino acids. J lost 2 bases, V lost 5 bases, and 10 bases had no gene match. Germline lookup yields CDR1 SEHNR and CDR2 FQNEAQ (reference sequence). The CDR3 coding sequence is TGTGCCAGCAGCGCGACCGGGACAGGGGGCTTAGCTGGGGCCAACGTCCTGACTTTC. Protein sequence: CASSATGTGGLAGANVLTF.

The chain recombines TRBV6-5 with TRBJ2-5; 8 nucleotides align to TRBD2. After removal of 0 bases from V and 2 bases from J, the junction contained 5 bases not matched to a gene. Germline V gives CDR1 MNHEY, CDR2 SVGAGI. The CDR3 sequence is 16 residues long. The CDR3 protein is CASSYSVAGIQETQYF. The CDR3 DNA reads TGTGCCAGCAGTTACTCGGTAGCGGGGATACAAGAGACCCAGTACTTC.

By its share, this clone is medium-sized. This chain uses TRBV10-3 with TRBJ2-7; the match to TRBD1 covers 8 bases. The ends lost 10 bases at V and 6 bases at J; junction bases unmatched: 5. Germline CDR1 ENHRY, CDR2 SYGVKD. The length of the CDR3 is 11 residues. The CDR3: CATRTGGEQYF. The CDR3, as DNA: TGTGCCACCCGTACAGGGGGCGAGCAGTACTTC.

The chain joins TRBV15 to TRBJ2-3; 8 nucleotides align to TRBD1. V trimming: 5 bases; J trimming: 2 bases; junction bases outside the gene matches: 15. This CDR3 region has 18 residues. CDR1 and CDR2 (germline): LNHNV, YYDKDF (reference sequence). CDR3 residues: CATSRLPNWDRLTDTQYF. CDR3 bases: TGTGCCACCAGCCGTCTTCCTAATTGGGACAGGCTCACAGATACGCAGTATTTT.

In its sample, this clone is large. This rearrangement joins TRBV7-2 to TRBJ1-6; the D is unclear. The ends were cut back, 1 base at V and 7 bases at J, with 5 bases in the middle. The CDR3 loop spans 13 amino acids. Looked up from germline, CDR1 is SGHTA and CDR2 is FQGNSA. In DNA, the CDR3 is TGTGCCAGCAGCTTAGAACTGAATTCACCCCTCCACTTT. It translates to CASSLELNSPLHF.

This chain connects TRBV7-9 to TRBJ1-1; 9 positions agree with TRBD1. This CDR3 spans 14 amino acids. V trimming: 10 bases; J trimming: 11 bases; junction bases outside the gene matches: 17. Germline values: CDR1 SEHNR, CDR2 FQNEAQ (reference sequence). CDR3 amino acids: CAIGRRDREYSAFF. CDR3 nucleotides: TGTGCCATCGGAAGGCGGGACAGGGAATATTCGGCTTTCTTT.

The V call is TRBV9, the J call TRBJ1-4, with a possible D match to TRBD1 (5 bases). This CDR3 spans 15 amino acids. CDR1 SGDLS and CDR2 YYNGEE come from the germline V gene. Deletions cut 0 bases from V and 0 bases from J, with 6 bases between. The CDR3 bases are TGTGCCAGCAGCGTAGGGGGGGCAACTAATGAAAAACTGTTTTTT. As protein: CASSVGGATNEKLFF.

V is TRBV4-3 and J is TRBJ2-1, with TRBD2 identical over 9 bases. Looked up from germline, CDR1 is LGHNA and CDR2 is YSLEER. With V trimmed by 0 bases and J by 0 bases, 6 bases remained unmatched. The CDR3 covers 18 residues. The DNA of the CDR3 is TGCGCCAGCAGCCAAGAGCCTAGCGGGGCCTCCTCCTACAATGAGCAGTTCTTC. Encoded protein: CASSQEPSGASSYNEQFF.

The chain recombines TRBV7-2 with TRBJ2-7, with 7 bases lining up with TRBD1. V dropped 6 bases and J dropped 2; count of bases not matched to a gene: 4. The CDR3 is 13 residues long. Germline assignment: CDR1 SGHTA and CDR2 FQGNSA. CDR3 DNA: TGTGCCAGCAGGGACAGGAATACCTACGAGCAGTACTTC. Its protein product is CASRDRNTYEQYF.

By share, this clone ranks as medium-sized (0.01 to 0.1%). This chain joins TRBV7-9 and TRBJ2-2; D remains unclear. Germline V gene sequence: CDR1 SEHNR, CDR2 FQNEAQ (reference sequence). The CDR3 sequence is 13 residues long. V lost 4 bases and J lost 6, with 9 bases in between. The CDR3: CASSSIAAGELFF. The CDR3 DNA reads TGTGCCAGCAGCTCGATAGCCGCCGGGGAGCTGTTTTTT.

In nucleotides, the CDR3 is TGTGCCAGCAGCTTGGGGATCATTAATCAGCCCCAGCATTTT. It is translated as CASSLGIINQPQHF. The chain employs TRBV5-6 and TRBJ1-5; D call uncertain. The CDR3 covers 14 residues. V was pared by 0 bases and J by 4 bases, with 8 bases between. The germline V gene encodes CDR1 SGHDT and CDR2 YYEEEE.

The chain is built from TRBV7-9 and TRBJ1-6, with TRBD1 matching 7 bases. The CDR3 consists of 15 residues. The V and J ends lost 5 bases and 5 bases, in that order; junction bases with no gene match: 6. The V gene's germline CDR1 is SEHNR and CDR2 FQNEAQ (reference sequence). The CDR3 loop is CASSNGQADNSPLHF. The CDR3 DNA reads as TGTGCCAGCAGCAACGGACAGGCGGATAATTCACCCCTCCACTTT.

The rearrangement links TRBV7-9 to TRBJ2-3; D gene unclear. V lost 1 base, J lost 6 bases, and 8 bases lay in between. This CDR3 is built from 13 residues. CDR1 and CDR2 (germline): SEHNR, FQNEAQ (reference sequence). The CDR3 DNA is TGTGCCAGCAGCTTAGATCTTCTGGATACGCAGTATTTT. It is translated as CASSLDLLDTQYF.